This entry features one TCR beta chain sequence. Antigen: not known. The length of the CDR3 is 17 residues. Germline CDR1 is SGHAT and CDR2 is FQNNGV. V lost 0 bases and J lost 5, with 17 bases in between. These data originate in a study of cytomegalovirus exposure and HLA in healthy donors. Overall study results and limits: Reports indicate that TCR beta sequences accurately predicted the HLA-A and HLA-B alleles of most subjects.

The PCR used 60 Vbeta and 13 Jbeta primers. Repertoires were generated with immunoSEQ multiplex PCR, while TCRdb's copy carries only in-frame clones and drops some. Seen here are about 120,000 clones, 65% to 80% observed once, and the top ten hold 25% to 35%. This receptor was taken from a man in his 60s in good health and CMV-seropositive. V is TRBV11-2 and J is TRBJ1-5, with a weak D call TRBD1 (6 bases). Sequencing was done on a sample of PBMCs. Written as DNA, the CDR3 is TGTGCCAGCAGCTTAGAGGGGCTCTTCCAGGGGCATCAGCCCCAGCATTTT. It codes for CASSLEGLFQGHQPQHF.